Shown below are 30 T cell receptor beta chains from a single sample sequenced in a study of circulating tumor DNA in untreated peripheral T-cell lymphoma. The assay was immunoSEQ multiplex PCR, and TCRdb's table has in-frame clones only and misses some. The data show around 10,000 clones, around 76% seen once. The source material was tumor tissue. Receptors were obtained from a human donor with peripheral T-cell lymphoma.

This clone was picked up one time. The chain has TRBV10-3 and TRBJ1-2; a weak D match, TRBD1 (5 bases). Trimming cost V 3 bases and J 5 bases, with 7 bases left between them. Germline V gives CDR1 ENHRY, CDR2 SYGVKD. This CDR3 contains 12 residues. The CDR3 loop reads CAISDGQYGYTF. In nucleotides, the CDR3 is TGTGCCATCAGTGACGGACAATATGGCTACACCTTC.

CDR3 sequence (DNA): TGTGCCAGCTCACCACAGGCTACCGGGGAGCTGTTTTTT. This codes for CASSPQATGELFF. The rearrangement joins TRBV18 to TRBJ2-2, with D unresolved. CDR3 length: 13 residues. Germline CDR1 and CDR2: KGHSH and LQKENI. Trimming left V 1 base short and J 5 bases short, with 5 bases between.

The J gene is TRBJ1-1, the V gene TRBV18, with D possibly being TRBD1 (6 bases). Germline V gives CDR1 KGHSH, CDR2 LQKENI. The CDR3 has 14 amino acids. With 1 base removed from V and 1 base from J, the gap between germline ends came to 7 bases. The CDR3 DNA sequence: TGTGCCAGCTCACCACTGGACAGGAACACTGAAGCTTTCTTT. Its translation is CASSPLDRNTEAFF.

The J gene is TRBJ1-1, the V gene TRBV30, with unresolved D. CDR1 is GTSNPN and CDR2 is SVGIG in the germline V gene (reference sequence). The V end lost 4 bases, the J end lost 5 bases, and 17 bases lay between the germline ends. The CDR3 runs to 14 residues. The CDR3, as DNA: TGTGCCTGGACGTACTATTCGGAGGGAACTGAAGCTTTCTTT. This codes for CAWTYYSEGTEAFF.

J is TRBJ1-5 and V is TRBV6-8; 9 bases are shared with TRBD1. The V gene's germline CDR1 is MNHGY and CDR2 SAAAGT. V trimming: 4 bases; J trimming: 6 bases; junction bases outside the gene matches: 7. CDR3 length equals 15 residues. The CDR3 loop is CASSFPGQGGQPQHF. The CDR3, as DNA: TGTGCCAGCAGTTTCCCGGGACAGGGTGGTCAGCCCCAGCATTTT.

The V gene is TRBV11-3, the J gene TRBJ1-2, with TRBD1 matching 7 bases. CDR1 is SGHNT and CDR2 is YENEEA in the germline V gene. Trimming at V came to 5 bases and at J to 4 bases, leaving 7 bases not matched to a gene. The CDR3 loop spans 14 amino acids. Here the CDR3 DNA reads TGTGCCAGCAGCCTAATGGACAGGATCTATGGCTACACCTTC. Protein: CASSLMDRIYGYTF.

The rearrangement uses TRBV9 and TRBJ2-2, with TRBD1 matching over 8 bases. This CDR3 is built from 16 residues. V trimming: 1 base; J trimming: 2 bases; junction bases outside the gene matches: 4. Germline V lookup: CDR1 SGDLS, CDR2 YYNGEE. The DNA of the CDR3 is TGTGCCAGCAGCGTAAGACAGGGGATAAACACCGGGGAGCTGTTTTTT. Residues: CASSVRQGINTGELFF. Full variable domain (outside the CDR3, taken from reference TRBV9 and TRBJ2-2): DSGVTQTPKHLITATGQRVTLRCSPRSGDLSVYWYQQSLDQGLQFLIQYYNGEERAKGNILERFSAQQFPDLHSELNLSSLELGDSALYFCASSVRQGINTGELFFGEGSRLTVL.

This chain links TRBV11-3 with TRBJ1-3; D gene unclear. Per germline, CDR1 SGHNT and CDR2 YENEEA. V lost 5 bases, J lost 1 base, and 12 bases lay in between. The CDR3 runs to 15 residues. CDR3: CASSPRMASGNTIYF. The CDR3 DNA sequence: TGTGCCAGCAGCCCCCGGATGGCGTCTGGAAACACCATATATTTT.

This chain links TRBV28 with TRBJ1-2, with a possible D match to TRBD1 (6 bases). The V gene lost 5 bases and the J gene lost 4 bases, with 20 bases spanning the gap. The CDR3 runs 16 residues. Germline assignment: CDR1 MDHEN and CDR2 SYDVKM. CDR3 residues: CASSPTIPGGPYGYTF. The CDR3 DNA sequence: TGTGCCAGCAGTCCTACTATCCCGGGGGGCCCCTATGGCTACACCTTC.

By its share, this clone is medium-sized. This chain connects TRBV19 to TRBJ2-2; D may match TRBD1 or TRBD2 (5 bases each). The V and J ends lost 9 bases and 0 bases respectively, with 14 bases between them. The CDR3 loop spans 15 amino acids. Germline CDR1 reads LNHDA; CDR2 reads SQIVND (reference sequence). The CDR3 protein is CARRTGTPNTGELFF. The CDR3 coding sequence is TGTGCCAGGCGAACCGGGACGCCGAACACCGGGGAGCTGTTTTTT.

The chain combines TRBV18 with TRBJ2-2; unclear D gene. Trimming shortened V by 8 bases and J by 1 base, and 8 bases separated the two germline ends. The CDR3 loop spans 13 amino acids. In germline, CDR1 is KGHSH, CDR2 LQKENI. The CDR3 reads CASRDKNTGELFF. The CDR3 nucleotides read TGTGCCAGCCGAGACAAGAACACCGGGGAGCTGTTTTTT.

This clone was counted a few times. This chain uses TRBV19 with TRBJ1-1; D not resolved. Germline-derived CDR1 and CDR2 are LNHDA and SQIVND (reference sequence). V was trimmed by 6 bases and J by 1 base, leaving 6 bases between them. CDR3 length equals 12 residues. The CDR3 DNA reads TGTGCCAGTAGCTGGGGGAACACTGAAGCTTTCTTT. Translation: CASSWGNTEAFF.

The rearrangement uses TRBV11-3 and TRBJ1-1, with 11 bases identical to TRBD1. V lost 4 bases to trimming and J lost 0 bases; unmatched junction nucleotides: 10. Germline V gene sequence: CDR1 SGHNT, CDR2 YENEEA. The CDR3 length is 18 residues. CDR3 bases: TGTGCCAGCAGCTCCCCTGGGACAGGGGGGCCTATGAACACTGAAGCTTTCTTT. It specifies CASSSPGTGGPMNTEAFF. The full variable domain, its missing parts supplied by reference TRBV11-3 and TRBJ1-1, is EAGVVQSPRYKIIEKKQPVAFWCNPISGHNTLYWYLQNLGQGPELLIRYENEEAVDDSQLPKDRFSAERLKGVDSTLKIQPAELGDSAVYLCASSSPGTGGPMNTEAFFGQGTRLTVV.

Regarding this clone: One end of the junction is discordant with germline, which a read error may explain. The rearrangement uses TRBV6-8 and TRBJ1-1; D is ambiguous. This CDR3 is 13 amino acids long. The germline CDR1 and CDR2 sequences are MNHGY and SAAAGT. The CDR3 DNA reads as TGTGCCAGCAGTTACGCCGGGAACATTGAAGCTTTCTTT. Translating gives CASSYAGNIEAFF.

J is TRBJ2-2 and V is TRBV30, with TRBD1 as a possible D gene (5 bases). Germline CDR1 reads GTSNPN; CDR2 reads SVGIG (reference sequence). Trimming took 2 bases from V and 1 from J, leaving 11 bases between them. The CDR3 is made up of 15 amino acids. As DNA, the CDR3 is TGTGCCTGGAGTCTCCTCGACAGGAACACCGGGGAGCTGTTTTTT. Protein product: CAWSLLDRNTGELFF.

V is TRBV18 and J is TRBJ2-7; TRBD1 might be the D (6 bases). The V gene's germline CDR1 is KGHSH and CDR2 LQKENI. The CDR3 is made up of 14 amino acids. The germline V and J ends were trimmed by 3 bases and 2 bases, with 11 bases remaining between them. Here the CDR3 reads CASSPYRETYEQYF. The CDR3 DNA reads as TGTGCCAGCTCACCTTACAGGGAGACCTACGAGCAGTACTTC.

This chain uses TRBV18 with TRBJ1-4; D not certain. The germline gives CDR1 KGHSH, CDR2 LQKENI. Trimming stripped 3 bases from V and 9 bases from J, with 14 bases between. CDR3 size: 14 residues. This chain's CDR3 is CASSPPQVDQKLFF. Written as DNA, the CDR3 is TGTGCCAGCTCACCCCCGCAGGTAGACCAAAAACTGTTTTTT.

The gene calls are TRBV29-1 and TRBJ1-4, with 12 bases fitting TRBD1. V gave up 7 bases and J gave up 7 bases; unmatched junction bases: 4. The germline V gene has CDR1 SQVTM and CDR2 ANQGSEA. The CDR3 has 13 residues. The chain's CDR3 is CSAWDRGLEKLFF. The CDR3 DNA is TGCAGCGCCTGGGACAGGGGGCTTGAAAAACTGTTTTTT.

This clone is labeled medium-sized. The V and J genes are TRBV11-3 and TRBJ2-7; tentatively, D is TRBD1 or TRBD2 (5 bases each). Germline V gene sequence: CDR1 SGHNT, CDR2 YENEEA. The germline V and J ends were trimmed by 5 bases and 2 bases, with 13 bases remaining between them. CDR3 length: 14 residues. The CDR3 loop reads CASSTGTGTYEQYF. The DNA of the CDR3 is TGTGCCAGCAGCACCGGGACGGGCACCTACGAGCAGTACTTC.

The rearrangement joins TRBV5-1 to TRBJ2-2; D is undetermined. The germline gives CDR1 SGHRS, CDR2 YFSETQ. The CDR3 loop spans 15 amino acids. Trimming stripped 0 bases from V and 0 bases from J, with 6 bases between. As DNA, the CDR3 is TGCGCCAGCAGCTTGGTCACAGCGAACACCGGGGAGCTGTTTTTT. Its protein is CASSLVTANTGELFF. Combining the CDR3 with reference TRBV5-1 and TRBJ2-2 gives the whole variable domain KAGVTQTPRYLIKTRGQQVTLSCSPISGHRSVSWYQQTPGQGLQFLFEYFSETQRNKGNFPGRFSGRQFSNSRSEMNVSTLELGDSALYLCASSLVTANTGELFFGEGSRLTVL.

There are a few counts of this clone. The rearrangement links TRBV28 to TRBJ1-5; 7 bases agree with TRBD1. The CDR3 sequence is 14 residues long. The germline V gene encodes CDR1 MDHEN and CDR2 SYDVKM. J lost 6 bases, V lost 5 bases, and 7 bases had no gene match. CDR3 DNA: TGTGCCAGCAGTCCGGGACAGAAGGGTCAGCCCCAGCATTTT. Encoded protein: CASSPGQKGQPQHF. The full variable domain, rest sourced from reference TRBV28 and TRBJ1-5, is DVKVTQSSRYLVKRTGEKVFLECVQDMDHENMFWYRQDPGLGLRLIYFSYDVKMKEKGDIPEGYSVSREKKERFSLILESASTNQTSMYLCASSPGQKGQPQHFGDGTRLSIL.

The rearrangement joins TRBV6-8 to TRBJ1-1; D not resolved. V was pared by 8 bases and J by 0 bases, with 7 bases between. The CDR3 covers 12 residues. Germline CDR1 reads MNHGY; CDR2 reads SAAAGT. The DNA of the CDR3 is TGTGCCAGCGCGGCGGTGAACACTGAAGCTTTCTTT. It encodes CASAAVNTEAFF.

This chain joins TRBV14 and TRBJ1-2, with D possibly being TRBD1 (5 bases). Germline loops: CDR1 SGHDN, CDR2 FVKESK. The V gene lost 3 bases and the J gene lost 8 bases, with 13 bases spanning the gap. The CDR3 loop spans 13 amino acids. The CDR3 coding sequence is TGTGCCAGCAGCCATTGGGACCGATGGGGCTACACCTTC. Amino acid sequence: CASSHWDRWGYTF.

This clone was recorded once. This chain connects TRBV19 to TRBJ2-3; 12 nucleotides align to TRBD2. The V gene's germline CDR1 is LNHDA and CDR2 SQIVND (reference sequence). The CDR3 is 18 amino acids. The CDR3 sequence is CASERRLAGGRGTDTQYF. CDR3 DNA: TGTGCGTCAGAAAGGAGGCTAGCGGGGGGGCGAGGGACAGATACGCAGTATTTT.

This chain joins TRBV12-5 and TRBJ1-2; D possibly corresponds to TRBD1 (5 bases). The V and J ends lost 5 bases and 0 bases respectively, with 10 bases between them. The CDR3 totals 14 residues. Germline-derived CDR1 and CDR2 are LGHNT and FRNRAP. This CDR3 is CASGPLDTNYGYTF. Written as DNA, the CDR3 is TGTGCTAGTGGTCCCTTGGACACTAACTATGGCTACACCTTC.

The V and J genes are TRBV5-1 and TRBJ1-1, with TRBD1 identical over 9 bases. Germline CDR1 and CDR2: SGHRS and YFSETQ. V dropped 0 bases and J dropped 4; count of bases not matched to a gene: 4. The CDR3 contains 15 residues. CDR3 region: CASSLEGTGFTEAFF. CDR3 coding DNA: TGCGCCAGCAGCTTGGAGGGGACAGGGTTCACTGAAGCTTTCTTT. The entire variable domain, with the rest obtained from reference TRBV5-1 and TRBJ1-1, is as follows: KAGVTQTPRYLIKTRGQQVTLSCSPISGHRSVSWYQQTPGQGLQFLFEYFSETQRNKGNFPGRFSGRQFSNSRSEMNVSTLELGDSALYLCASSLEGTGFTEAFFGQGTRLTVV.

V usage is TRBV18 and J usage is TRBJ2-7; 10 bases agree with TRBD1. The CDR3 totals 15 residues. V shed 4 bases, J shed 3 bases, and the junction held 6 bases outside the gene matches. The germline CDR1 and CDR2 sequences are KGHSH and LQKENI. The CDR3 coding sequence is TGTGCCAGCTCACGAGGACAGGGGGTCAACTACGAGCAGTACTTC. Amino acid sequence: CASSRGQGVNYEQYF.

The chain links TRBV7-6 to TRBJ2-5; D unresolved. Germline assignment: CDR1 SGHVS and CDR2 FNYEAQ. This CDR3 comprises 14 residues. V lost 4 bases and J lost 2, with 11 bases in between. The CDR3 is CASSSPDSQETQYF. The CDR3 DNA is TGTGCCAGCAGCTCCCCAGACTCACAAGAGACCCAGTACTTC. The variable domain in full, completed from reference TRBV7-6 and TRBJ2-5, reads GAGVSQSPRYKVTKRGQDVALRCDPISGHVSLYWYRQALGQGPEFLTYFNYEAQQDKSGLPNDRFSAERPEGSISTLTIQRTEQRDSAMYRCASSSPDSQETQYFGPGTRLLVL.

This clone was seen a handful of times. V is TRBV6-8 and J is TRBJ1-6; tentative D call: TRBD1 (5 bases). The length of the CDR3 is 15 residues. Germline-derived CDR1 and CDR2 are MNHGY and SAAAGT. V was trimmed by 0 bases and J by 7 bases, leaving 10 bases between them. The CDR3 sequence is CASSYSAGPNSPLHF. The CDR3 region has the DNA TGTGCCAGCAGTTACTCGGCAGGGCCAAATTCACCCCTCCACTTT.

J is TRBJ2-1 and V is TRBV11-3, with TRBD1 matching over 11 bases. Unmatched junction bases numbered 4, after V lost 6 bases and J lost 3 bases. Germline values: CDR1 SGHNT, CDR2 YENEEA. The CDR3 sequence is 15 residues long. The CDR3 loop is CASSWGQGDYNEQFF. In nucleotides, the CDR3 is TGTGCCAGCAGTTGGGGACAGGGGGACTACAATGAGCAGTTCTTC.